A selection of T cell receptor beta chains follows, all from one sample in a study of T-cell reconstitution after alpha-beta-depleted transplantation in children. TCRdb analysed the PCR reads with MiXCR anew, one entry per CDR3 protein. The top ten hold approximately 4.1% of the sample, which has about 610,000 distinct CDR3 sequences, roughly a tenth seen once. Source: PBMCs from the stem cell graft donor, taken from the stem cell graft. These receptor sequences come from a human donor who donated a stem cell graft to a child with acute myeloid leukemia. CDR3s include the opening cysteine and the closing phenylalanine or tryptophan. Size is stated for part of the rows, as once, few or many counts, or as a class when the clone is expanded.

V gene	clone size	J gene	CDR3 protein
TRBV4-3	few	TRBJ1-2	CASSQEAGYGYTF
TRBV5-1	.	TRBJ2-1	CGSSPEPRQNNEQFF
TRBV20-1	.	TRBJ1-6	CSAISNKVRSPLHF
TRBV20-1	few	TRBJ2-6	CSAPGAAGANVLTF
TRBV29-1	.	TRBJ2-2	CSVDGTGVTGELFF
TRBV4-2	.	TRBJ2-7	CASSQDRAASREQYF
TRBV5-1	many	TRBJ2-2	CASSLFGRAETGELFF
TRBV6-5	.	TRBJ2-3	CASSYSSGRGADTQYF
TRBV3-1	few	TRBJ2-4	CASSQPRVAKNIQYF
TRBV27	.	TRBJ2-7	CASMRGRAYEQYF
TRBV7-2	few	TRBJ1-2	CASSPQPQPNYGYTF
TRBV12-3/TRBV12-4	many	TRBJ1-6	CASSPPGDSPLHF
TRBV20-1	.	TRBJ2-3	CSASTSGKADTQYF
TRBV15	.	TRBJ2-7	CATSRVGGNYEQYF
TRBV5-1	few	TRBJ2-5	CASRRTRGSEEETQYF
TRBV29-1	.	TRBJ2-3	CSVLPGQGPTGGSDTQYF
TRBV28	.	TRBJ2-5	CASKSFGREWGEETQYF
TRBV6-1	.	TRBJ1-5	CASSDSTRRGQPQHF
TRBV25-1	.	TRBJ2-6	CARKGAEGGSGANVLTF
TRBV7-9	few	TRBJ2-4	CASSLNELGKNIQYF
TRBV7-8	few	TRBJ1-6	CASRRGGPDSPLHF
TRBV11-1	few	TRBJ2-7	CASQGRNYEQYF
TRBV4-3	many	TRBJ2-4	CASSQKSDWGGIQYF
TRBV29-1	.	TRBJ2-3	CSVKIAGVNADKQYF
TRBV7-2	many	TRBJ2-2	CASSLYTGELFF
TRBV5-1	many	TRBJ2-5	CASSLGGAQETQYF
TRBV6-1	few	TRBJ2-1	CASSLQGNPYNEQFF
TRBV7-6	few	TRBJ2-7	CASSLAIAGGPREQYF
TRBV6-2/TRBV6-3	.	TRBJ2-4	CASSYSVGRTNIQYF
TRBV20-1	few	TRBJ2-3	CSAKGWATTDTQYF
TRBV20-1	.	TRBJ2-2	CSAGLSQATGELFF
TRBV7-2	.	TRBJ2-7	CASSTGSLAYEQYF
TRBV9	.	TRBJ2-3	CASSPGALPDTQYF
TRBV29-1	many	TRBJ2-2	CSVEESTGGISGELFF
TRBV7-9	few	TRBJ2-3	CASSGPPGTDTQYF
TRBV7-2	few	TRBJ1-1	CASSSYRVLATEAFF
TRBV7-3	few	TRBJ2-2	CASSLNGGSSTGELFF
TRBV20-1	.	TRBJ2-1	CSASNPGGIGEQFF
TRBV9	few	TRBJ2-1	CASSVLWKGEQFF
TRBV29-1	.	TRBJ2-1	CSVDRINEQFF
TRBV20-1	many	TRBJ2-2	CSAPRGGPNTGELFF
TRBV20-1	few	TRBJ1-5	CSARVEAWQPQHF
TRBV7-3	many	TRBJ2-7	CASSSTGLDTEQYF
TRBV28	many	TRBJ2-1	CASSFGEQFF
TRBV20-1	.	TRBJ2-1	CSARLAGGIYEQFF
TRBV28	many	TRBJ2-7	CASSFQRQISEQYF
TRBV28	.	TRBJ1-1	CASSLEAQGNTEAFF
TRBV20-1	.	TRBJ2-7	CSARDSLSYEQYF
TRBV6-2/TRBV6-3	.	TRBJ1-1	CASSLEGVVTEAFF
TRBV29-1	many	TRBJ1-1	CSVLEDRGNTEAFF
TRBV15	.	TRBJ1-1	CATSRLFTGAAFF
TRBV6-2/TRBV6-3	few	TRBJ2-1	CASSGLAVSYNEQFF